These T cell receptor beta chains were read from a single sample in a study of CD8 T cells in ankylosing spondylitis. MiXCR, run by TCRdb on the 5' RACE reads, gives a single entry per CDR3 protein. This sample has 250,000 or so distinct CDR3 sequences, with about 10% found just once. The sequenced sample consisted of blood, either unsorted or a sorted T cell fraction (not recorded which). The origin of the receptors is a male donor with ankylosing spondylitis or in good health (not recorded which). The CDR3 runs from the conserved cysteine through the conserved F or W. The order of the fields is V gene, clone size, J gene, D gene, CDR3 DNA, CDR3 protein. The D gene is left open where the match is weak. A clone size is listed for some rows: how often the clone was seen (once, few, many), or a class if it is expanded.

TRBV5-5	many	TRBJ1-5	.	TGTGCCAGCAGCTTGAGACGGGAGCAGCCCCAGCATTTT	CASSLRREQPQHF
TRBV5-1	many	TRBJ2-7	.	TGCGCCAGCAGTTCGGATTCCGGGACACCTGGCGAGCAGTACTTC	CASSSDSGTPGEQYF
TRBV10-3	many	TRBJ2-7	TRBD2	TGTGCCATCAGTGAGTTCGGGACTACCAACTACGAGCAGTACTTC	CAISEFGTTNYEQYF
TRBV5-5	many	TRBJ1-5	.	TGTGCCAGCAGCCGGTGGGGGTCGGGTCAGCCCCAGCATTTT	CASSRWGSGQPQHF
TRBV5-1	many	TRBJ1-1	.	TGCGCCAGCAGCCGAGACCTAAACACTGAAGCTTTCTTT	CASSRDLNTEAFF
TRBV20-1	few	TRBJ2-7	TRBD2	TGCAGTGCTAGAGGGCTAGCGGGCCTCTACGAGCAGTACTTC	CSARGLAGLYEQYF
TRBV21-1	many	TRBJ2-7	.	TGTGCCAGCAGCAAAATTAAGGACAGAGAAATCTCCTACGAGCAGTACTTC	CASSKIKDREISYEQYF
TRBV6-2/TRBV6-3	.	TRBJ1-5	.	TGTGCCAGCAGTCAAGATGCGTGGGAGCCCCAGCATTTT	CASSQDAWEPQHF
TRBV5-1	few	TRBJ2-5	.	TGCGCCAGCAGCTTGGGTCCGGGCAAAGAGACCCAGTACTTC	CASSLGPGKETQYF
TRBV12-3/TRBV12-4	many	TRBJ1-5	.	TGTGCCAGCAGCAGTGACTCCGACAGGCCCCAGCATTTT	CASSSDSDRPQHF
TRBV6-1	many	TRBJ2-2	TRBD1	TGTGCCAGCAGCCGCGGACAGGGCGCGAACACCGGGGAGCTGTTTTTT	CASSRGQGANTGELFF
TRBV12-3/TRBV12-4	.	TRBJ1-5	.	TGTGCCAGCAGGATCATTGAGAGGGGGCCCCAGCATTTT	CASRIIERGPQHF
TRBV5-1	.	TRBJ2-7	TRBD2	TGCGCCAGCAGCTCCTCTAGCGGGGCAAACTACGAGCAGTACTTC	CASSSSSGANYEQYF
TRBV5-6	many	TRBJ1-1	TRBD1	TGTGCCAGCAGCCAACTAAACCGGGACAGGGTGAACACTGAAGCTTTCTTT	CASSQLNRDRVNTEAFF
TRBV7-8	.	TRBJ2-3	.	TGTGCCAGCAGCTTAGCGGGGGATCGGAATTTT	CASSLAGDRNF
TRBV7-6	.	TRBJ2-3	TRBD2	TGTGCCAGCACCTTCGGCTATGAGCGGGGGTTCCCAGATACGCAGTATTTT	CASTFGYERGFPDTQYF
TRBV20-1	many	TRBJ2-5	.	TGCAGTGCTAGAGACGGGGGCGTAGGAGAGACCCAGTACTTC	CSARDGGVGETQYF
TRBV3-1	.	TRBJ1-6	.	TGTGCCAGCAGCCAAGACAGGGCCAATTCACCCCTCCACTTT	CASSQDRANSPLHF
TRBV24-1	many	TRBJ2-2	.	TGTGCCTCGGGGGATGGCGGGGTCGACACCGGGGAGCTGTTTTTT	CASGDGGVDTGELFF
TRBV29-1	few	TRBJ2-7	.	TGCAGCGTTGGAGTAGCCCTGGGGGATTACTACGAGCAGTACTTC	CSVGVALGDYYEQYF
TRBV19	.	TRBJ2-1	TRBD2	TGTGCCAGTAGTATCCCCACAGGTAGCGGGAGCAAATACAATGAGCAGTTCTTC	CASSIPTGSGSKYNEQFF
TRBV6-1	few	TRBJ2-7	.	TGTGCCAGCAGTGTTTCCGAAGGGAACGAGCAGTACTTC	CASSVSEGNEQYF
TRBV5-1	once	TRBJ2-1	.	TGCGCCAGCAGCGTGGACCGGGGGCGGGCTAATGAGCAGTTCTTC	CASSVDRGRANEQFF
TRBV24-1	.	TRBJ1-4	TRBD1	TGTGCCACCTCTCCGACAGGGGGAAAACTGTTTTTT	CATSPTGGKLFF
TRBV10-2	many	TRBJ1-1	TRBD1	TGCGCCAGCAGTTGGGACAGGGGCGGGCACACTGAAGCTTTCTTT	CASSWDRGGHTEAFF
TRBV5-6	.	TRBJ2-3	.	TGTGCCACGTGGAAGTCGCTGTCTTACAGGGATACGCAGTATTTT	CATWKSLSYRDTQYF
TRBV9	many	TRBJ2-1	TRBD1	TGTGCCAGCGCCCAAAGGGGGGACAGGGCTAGCCTTCTTGAGCAGTTCTTC	CASAQRGDRASLLEQFF
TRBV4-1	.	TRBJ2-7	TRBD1	TGCGCCAGCAGCCAAGACCCCGGGACAGCCTACGAGCAGTACTTC	CASSQDPGTAYEQYF
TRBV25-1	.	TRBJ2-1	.	TGTGCCAGCAGCCGACTAGTCCACAATGAGCAGTTCTTC	CASSRLVHNEQFF
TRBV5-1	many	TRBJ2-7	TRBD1	TGCGCCAGCAGCTCCTCTTTGGGACAGGGGACTTACGAGCAGTACTTC	CASSSSLGQGTYEQYF
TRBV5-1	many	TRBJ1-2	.	TGCGCCAGCAGCCCCACTGAGAACTATGGCTACACCTTC	CASSPTENYGYTF
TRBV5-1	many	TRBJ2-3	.	TGCGCCAGCGCCTCGACCGGGTACACAGATACGCAGTATTTT	CASASTGYTDTQYF
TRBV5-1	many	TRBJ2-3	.	TGCGCCAGCAGCTTGGGACTCCCCCGGACCGATACGCAGTATTTT	CASSLGLPRTDTQYF
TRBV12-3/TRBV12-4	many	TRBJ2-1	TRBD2	TGTGCCAGCAGTCAGCCGGGGGGGCATCAGTTCTTC	CASSQPGGHQFF
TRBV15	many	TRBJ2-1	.	TGTGCCACCAGCAGAGTTTGGGGCTTCCACGGCAATGAGCAGTTCTTC	CATSRVWGFHGNEQFF
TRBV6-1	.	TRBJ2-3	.	TGTGCCAGCAGTGTCAAGGGGGGTGAGGCAGATACGCAGTATTTT	CASSVKGGEADTQYF
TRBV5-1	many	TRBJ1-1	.	TGCGCCAGCAGCTCCGGGATAGGGGTTACTGAAGCTTTCTTT	CASSSGIGVTEAFF
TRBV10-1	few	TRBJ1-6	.	TGCGCCAGCAGTGAGTGGTCCGGGGTTAAAGCGCGGTCACCCCTCCACTTT	CASSEWSGVKARSPLHF
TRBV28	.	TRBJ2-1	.	TGTGCCAGCAGTTTTCAAAGGAATGAGCAGTTCTTC	CASSFQRNEQFF
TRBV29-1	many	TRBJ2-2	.	TGCAGCGCTGTCGCCGGGGAGCTGTTTTTT	CSAVAGELFF
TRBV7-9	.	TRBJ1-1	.	TGTGCCAGCAGCTCTTGGGATGCGAACACTGAAGCTTTCTTT	CASSSWDANTEAFF
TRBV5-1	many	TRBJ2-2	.	TGCGCCAGCAGCTTGTCGGCAGCTAACACCGGGGAGCTGTTTTTT	CASSLSAANTGELFF
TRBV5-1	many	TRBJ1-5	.	TGCGCCAGCAGCTTGGAGGGGGGGTCGAGGCAGCCCCAGCATTTT	CASSLEGGSRQPQHF
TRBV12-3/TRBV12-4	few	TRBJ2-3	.	TGTGCCAGCAGACTCGGACAGCCAGATACGCAGTATTTT	CASRLGQPDTQYF
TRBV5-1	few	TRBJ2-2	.	TGCGCCAGCACCCACATTCCAGAGCCCACCGGGGAGCTGTTTTTT	CASTHIPEPTGELFF
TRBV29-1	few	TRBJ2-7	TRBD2	TGCAGCGTCAAGCGGGGGTCGACCTACGAGCAGTACTTC	CSVKRGSTYEQYF